The rows below give T cell receptor beta chains drawn from one sample of a study of shared clonotypes between healthy human individuals. TCRdb's copy holds only in-frame clones and misses some; the assay was immunoSEQ multiplex PCR. Of approximately 1.5 million clones in the sample, nearly 99% were seen once. Sequencing was carried out using naive CD4+ T cells sorted from blood. These receptors originate from a young man in good health. Both conserved end residues are part of each CDR3. D genes are given only for firm matches. Part of the rows lack a size; the others show once, few, many or a class for expanded clones.

cdr3_aa cdr3_nt clone_size j_call d_call v_call
CASSLKGAGYEQYF TGTGCCAGCAGTTTAAAAGGGGCCGGGTACGAGCAGTACTTC . TRBJ2-7 . TRBV27
CASSFTGGGSNEQFF TGTGCCAGCAGCTTCACAGGGGGAGGATCTAATGAGCAGTTCTTC . TRBJ2-1 TRBD1 TRBV5-4
CASSEGRIRVSGELFF TGTGCCAGCAGTGAAGGAAGAATTCGGGTGTCCGGGGAGCTGTTTTTT . TRBJ2-2 . TRBV6-1
CASSLLTGGNEQFF TGCGCCAGCAGCTTGTTAACGGGAGGGAATGAGCAGTTCTTC . TRBJ2-1 TRBD2 TRBV5-1
CASSLVSADTQYF TGTGCCAGCAGCTTAGTTTCGGCCGATACGCAGTATTTT . TRBJ2-3 . TRBV11-3
CASSVGGLSNTGELFF TGTGCCAGCAGCGTAGGAGGGCTTTCGAACACCGGGGAGCTGTTTTTT . TRBJ2-2 . TRBV9
CASSAGQGIFDEQFF TGTGCCAGCAGCGCGGGACAGGGGATTTTCGATGAGCAGTTCTTC . TRBJ2-1 TRBD1 TRBV9
CASSFFWGQGLETQYF TGTGCCAGCAGCTTCTTTTGGGGACAGGGCCTAGAGACCCAGTACTTC . TRBJ2-5 TRBD1 TRBV7-2
CASSPGGAPLPDF TGTGCCAGCTCACCAGGCGGGGCCCCACTCCCGGACTTC . TRBJ2-7 . TRBV18
CATSRHLSQASNTGELFF TGTGCCACCAGCAGACATTTATCACAGGCCTCGAACACCGGGGAGCTGTTTTTT . TRBJ2-2 . TRBV15
CASCGGDMYEQYF TGTGCCAGCTGCGGGGGAGATATGTACGAGCAGTACTTC . TRBJ2-7 TRBD2 TRBV28
CASSFDRVTDTQYF TGTGCCAGCAGCTTCGACAGGGTCACAGATACGCAGTATTTT . TRBJ2-3 TRBD1 TRBV5-6
CASRRDTRDQPQHF TGTGCCAGCAGGAGGGACACCAGGGATCAGCCCCAGCATTTT . TRBJ1-5 . TRBV28
CASSRRGEFF TGTGCCAGCAGCCGGAGGGGGGAGTTCTTC . TRBJ2-1 . TRBV13
CASSPWDRDYGYTF TGTGCCAGCAGTCCCTGGGACAGAGATTATGGCTACACCTTC . TRBJ1-2 TRBD1 TRBV27
CASTQTGDTGELFF TGTGCCAGCACCCAAACAGGGGACACCGGGGAGCTGTTTTTT . TRBJ2-2 TRBD1 TRBV9
CASSIIRGTTGELFF TGTGCCAGTAGTATAATAAGGGGGACCACCGGGGAGCTGTTTTTT . TRBJ2-2 . TRBV19
CATINRGERYNEQFF TGTGCCACCATAAATAGGGGAGAAAGGTACAATGAGCAGTTCTTC . TRBJ2-1 . TRBV19
CASSPQWGNTEAFF TGTGCCAGCTCACCTCAGTGGGGGAATACTGAAGCTTTCTTT . TRBJ1-1 . TRBV18
CSVVASGKRYEQYF TGCAGCGTTGTGGCTTCAGGGAAGCGTTACGAGCAGTACTTC . TRBJ2-7 . TRBV29-1
CAISETRTGADNEQFF TGTGCCATCAGTGAGACGCGGACCGGAGCCGACAATGAGCAGTTCTTC . TRBJ2-1 . TRBV10-3
CASSGSRDRGRVNEKLFF TGCGCCAGCAGTGGATCAAGGGACAGGGGGCGGGTTAATGAAAAACTGTTTTTT . TRBJ1-4 TRBD1 TRBV10-2
CASSWGSYEQYF TGTGCCAGCAGCTGGGGCTCCTACGAGCAGTACTTC . TRBJ2-7 . TRBV5-4
CASSTRDTAYEQYF TGTGCCAGCAGCACCCGGGACACGGCCTACGAGCAGTACTTC . TRBJ2-7 . TRBV7-8
CASSLALPGTSEAFF TGTGCCAGCAGCTTAGCTCTTCCGGGGACCTCTGAAGCTTTCTTT . TRBJ1-1 . TRBV7-9
CASSIGGDTSYEQYF TGTGCCAGTAGTATAGGCGGGGACACCTCCTACGAGCAGTACTTC . TRBJ2-7 . TRBV19
CASSPIVSSSGANVLTF TGTGCCAGCTCACCAATCGTTAGCAGCTCTGGGGCCAACGTCCTGACTTTC . TRBJ2-6 . TRBV18
CASSLAPAGDYNEQFF TGTGCCAGCAGCTTGGCCCCAGCGGGGGACTACAATGAGCAGTTCTTC . TRBJ2-1 TRBD2 TRBV5-4
CASSPLSGGWSTDTQYF TGTGCCAGCTCACCACTTAGCGGGGGCTGGAGCACAGATACGCAGTATTTT . TRBJ2-3 TRBD2 TRBV18
CASSLTKLGGEQFF TGTGCCAGCAGTCTGACCAAACTAGGCGGTGAGCAGTTCTTC . TRBJ2-1 . TRBV6-6
CASSPVPSGSSQETQYF TGTGCCAGCTCACCCGTGCCTAGCGGGAGCTCCCAGGAGACCCAGTACTTC . TRBJ2-5 TRBD2 TRBV18
CASSLSDRPTF TGTGCCAGCAGTCTATCGGACAGGCCCACCTTC . TRBJ1-2 TRBD1 TRBV28
CASSPLDRGNTEAFF TGTGCCAGCTCACCATTGGACAGGGGGAACACTGAAGCTTTCTTT . TRBJ1-1 TRBD1 TRBV18
CATEYSWDRGRFQPQHF TGTGCCACCGAGTATAGCTGGGACAGGGGGCGCTTTCAGCCCCAGCATTTT once TRBJ1-5 TRBD1 TRBV19
CASSVETGVEQYF TGTGCCAGCAGTGTTGAGACAGGGGTCGAGCAGTACTTC . TRBJ2-7 TRBD1 TRBV2
CASSPKTGNTEAFF TGTGCCAGCAGCCCAAAGACAGGGAACACTGAAGCTTTCTTT . TRBJ1-1 . TRBV5-4
CASSSGRTSTYEQYF TGCGCCAGCAGCAGCGGTCGGACTAGCACCTACGAGCAGTACTTC . TRBJ2-7 TRBD2 TRBV5-1
CASSKPGQGGSTEAFF TGTGCCAGCAGCAAACCGGGACAGGGTGGTTCCACTGAAGCTTTCTTT . TRBJ1-1 TRBD1 TRBV14
CASSFTAGLGGEQYF TGTGCCAGCAGCTTTACGGCCGGGCTCGGGGGCGAGCAGTACTTC . TRBJ2-7 . TRBV7-9
CASSSHDNRGGGYTF TGTGCCAGCAGCTCTCATGATAACAGGGGCGGTGGCTACACCTTC . TRBJ1-2 TRBD1 TRBV7-9
CASGRGSTEAFF TGTGCCAGCGGCAGGGGGTCCACTGAAGCTTTCTTT . TRBJ1-1 TRBD1 TRBV11-3
CASSLNKGYTEAFF TGTGCCAGCAGTCTTAATAAGGGGTACACTGAAGCTTTCTTT . TRBJ1-1 . TRBV27
CASRSTGNSGQPQHF TGTGCCAGCAGATCGACAGGTAATAGCGGTCAGCCCCAGCATTTT . TRBJ1-5 . TRBV6-5
CASSPSQGARNTEAFF TGTGCCAGCTCACCATCACAGGGGGCAAGGAACACTGAAGCTTTCTTT . TRBJ1-1 TRBD1 TRBV18
CASSLRQNQPQHF TGTGCCAGCAGCTTAAGACAGAATCAGCCCCAGCATTTT . TRBJ1-5 . TRBV7-2
CAISGQLAYGYTF TGTGCCATCAGTGGACAGCTAGCCTATGGCTACACCTTC . TRBJ1-2 . TRBV10-3
CASSLSATRPTYEQYF TGTGCCAGCAGTTTATCCGCGACTAGACCCACTTACGAGCAGTACTTC . TRBJ2-7 . TRBV27
CASSLYQQSDEQYF TGTGCCAGCAGTTTGTACCAGCAAAGCGACGAGCAGTACTTC once TRBJ2-7 . TRBV27
CASSLVGQGDEQYF TGTGCCAGCAGCTTGGTAGGACAGGGAGACGAGCAGTACTTC . TRBJ2-7 TRBD1 TRBV5-6
CAISESNGQNNEQFF TGTGCCATCAGTGAGTCTAATGGACAGAACAATGAGCAGTTCTTC . TRBJ2-1 . TRBV10-3
CASSTLADPRETQYF TGTGCCAGCAGCACACTAGCGGACCCCCGGGAGACCCAGTACTTC . TRBJ2-5 TRBD2 TRBV11-3
CASSSGRMNTEAFF TGTGCCAGCAGCTCAGGACGGATGAACACTGAAGCTTTCTTT . TRBJ1-1 . TRBV11-3
CASSRTANLKAFF TGTGCCAGCAGTCGTACAGCAAATCTTAAAGCTTTCTTT . TRBJ1-1 . TRBV6-6
CASSDRDPNQPQHF TGTGCCAGCAGTGACAGGGACCCTAATCAGCCCCAGCATTTT . TRBJ1-5 . TRBV2